The 27 T cell receptor beta chains presented below share a single source sample, sequenced in a study of blood T cell repertoires in COVID-19. Clones were read by immunoSEQ multiplex PCR, and TCRdb kept only the in-frame ones, dropping some. The data show about 200,000 clones, over 85% seen once. What was sequenced was PBMCs or T cells enriched from blood (not recorded which). These receptors all stem from a woman in her thirties with acute COVID-19.

This clone was detected a few times. The chain recombines TRBV4-1 with TRBJ1-5; 7 bases are a match to TRBD1. Germline V gene lookup returns CDR1 MGHRA and CDR2 YSYEKL. This CDR3 is built from 17 residues. The V segment lost 4 bases and the J segment 7 bases; nucleotides outside the gene matches: 16. This CDR3 reads CASSLDPGVDREQPQHF. CDR3 DNA: TGCGCCAGCAGCCTTGACCCGGGGGTTGACAGGGAGCAGCCCCAGCATTTT.

The chain couples TRBV7-2 to TRBJ2-3; D might be TRBD1 (5 bases). Germline assignment: CDR1 SGHTA and CDR2 FQGNSA. With 1 base removed from V and 10 bases from J, the gap between germline ends came to 15 bases. The CDR3 length is 14 residues. CDR3 bases: TGTGCCAGCAGCTTAGGGTCCGGCACACAGGCGCAGTATTTT. Protein: CASSLGSGTQAQYF.

The V and J genes are TRBV19 and TRBJ2-3; 12 bases line up with TRBD1. After removal of 6 bases from V and 0 bases from J, the junction contained 7 bases not matched to a gene. In germline, CDR1 is LNHDA, CDR2 SQIVND (reference sequence). The CDR3 runs to 17 residues. The CDR3 loop reads CASRTGTGGFSTDTQYF. CDR3 bases: TGTGCCAGTAGAACCGGGACAGGGGGCTTCAGCACAGATACGCAGTATTTT.

This chain joins TRBV11-3 and TRBJ1-1, with 7 bases that match TRBD1. V lost 5 bases, J lost 10 bases, and 7 bases stayed unmatched. This CDR3 has 12 residues. The V gene's germline CDR1 is SGHNT and CDR2 YENEEA. In DNA form, the CDR3 reads TGTGCCAGCAGCGCACGACAGGGAGGAGCTTTCTTT. Amino acids: CASSARQGGAFF.

This clone has a single count. CDR3: CAINGDSINGYTF. The CDR3 DNA reads TGTGCCATCAACGGGGACAGTATTAATGGCTACACCTTC. V and J are TRBV10-3 and TRBJ1-2; TRBD1 agrees at 7 bases. Germline trimming cut 7 bases from V and 6 bases from J; bases unmatched to any gene: 8. The CDR3 length is 13 residues. CDR1 is ENHRY, CDR2 SYGVKD, per germline.

The chain uses TRBV5-8 and TRBJ2-5, with D perhaps TRBD2 (6 bases). Germline V gives CDR1 SGHTS, CDR2 YDEGEE. Trimming stripped 0 bases from V and 2 bases from J, with 11 bases between. CDR3 size: 15 residues. CDR3: CASSLVGGWQETQYF. CDR3 bases: TGTGCCAGCAGCTTGGTGGGGGGATGGCAAGAGACCCAGTACTTC.

Only one count was recorded for this clone. The chain has TRBV2 and TRBJ1-2; D remains ambiguous. Germline CDR1 is SNHLY and CDR2 is FYNNEI. The CDR3 totals 14 residues. Trimming removed 1 base from V and 2 bases from J, with 8 bases in between. CDR3 sequence reads: CASSEVRANYGYTF. CDR3 in DNA: TGTGCCAGCAGTGAAGTACGCGCAAACTATGGCTACACCTTC.

The chain couples TRBV6-5 to TRBJ2-5, with 8 bases matching TRBD1. Germline loops: CDR1 MNHEY, CDR2 SVGAGI. Losses at the gene ends were 4 bases for V and 4 bases for J; bases not matched to a gene: 8. The CDR3 totals 15 residues. The CDR3 here is CASSFLGQGVETQYF. In nucleotides, the CDR3 is TGTGCCAGCAGTTTCCTCGGACAGGGAGTAGAGACCCAGTACTTC.

This chain links TRBV9 with TRBJ2-1, with TRBD2 as a possible D gene (5 bases). This CDR3 is built from 14 residues. Germline lookup yields CDR1 SGDLS and CDR2 YYNGEE. The V end lost 1 base, the J end lost 9 bases, and 14 bases lay between the germline ends. CDR3 bases: TGTGCCAGCAGCGTAAAACTCTCGGAGGCTGAGCAGTTCTTC. Residues: CASSVKLSEAEQFF.

The V and J genes are TRBV29-1 and TRBJ1-3, with TRBD1 matching 8 bases. CDR1 is SQVTM, CDR2 ANQGSEA, per germline. V shed 2 bases, J shed 0 bases, and the junction held 3 bases outside the gene matches. The CDR3 has 15 amino acids. The CDR3 spells CSVESGQDSGNTIYF. The CDR3 nucleotides are TGCAGCGTTGAATCGGGACAGGACTCTGGAAACACCATATATTTT.

This chain connects TRBV11-2 to TRBJ1-1; TRBD1 agrees at 7 bases. The CDR3 has 15 amino acids. The V segment lost 4 bases and the J segment 1 base; nucleotides outside the gene matches: 6. Germline V gene data show CDR1 as SGHAT and CDR2 as FQNNGV. CDR3 residues: CASSSLTGSNTEAFF. In nucleotides, the CDR3 is TGTGCCAGCAGCTCACTGACAGGGTCGAACACTGAAGCTTTCTTT.

This chain joins TRBV10-3 and TRBJ2-5, with a possible D match to TRBD1 (7 bases). V was trimmed by 3 bases and J by 5 bases, leaving 19 bases between them. This CDR3 is 16 amino acids long. The germline gives CDR1 ENHRY, CDR2 SYGVKD. The CDR3 reads CAISDLRRGRRETQYF. The CDR3 bases are TGTGCCATCAGTGACCTAAGGAGGGGGCGCAGGGAGACCCAGTACTTC.

J is TRBJ2-3 and V is TRBV5-6; TRBD2 matches at 8 bases. CDR1 is SGHDT and CDR2 is YYEEEE in the germline V gene. With V trimmed by 4 bases and J by 2 bases, 9 bases remained unmatched. The CDR3 covers 16 residues. The CDR3 DNA sequence: TGTGCCAGCAGCCCAGGACTAGCAAGGCACACAGATACGCAGTATTTT. It encodes CASSPGLARHTDTQYF.

Points on this clone: The same CDR3 is also encoded by other DNA sequences in this sample. V is TRBV5-1 and J is TRBJ1-1; the D is unclear. There are 14 residues in the CDR3. Deletions cut 0 bases from V and 1 base from J, with 7 bases between. Germline loops: CDR1 SGHRS, CDR2 YFSETQ. CDR3 DNA: TGCGCCAGCAGCTTGGGTCCAGGGAACACTGAAGCTTTCTTT. It yields the protein CASSLGPGNTEAFF.

Only a few counts were recorded for this clone. V is TRBV7-8 and J is TRBJ1-2, with 7 bases identical to TRBD1. The CDR3 has 14 residues. Losses at the gene ends were 5 bases for V and 3 bases for J; bases not matched to a gene: 6. The V gene's germline CDR1 is SGHVS and CDR2 FQNEAQ. In nucleotides, the CDR3 is TGTGCCAGCAGCCCAGCACAGGGGTACTATGGCTACACCTTC. Its translation is CASSPAQGYYGYTF.

In DNA form, the CDR3 reads TGTGCCAGCAGCCAGGTGGCAGGCATCTGGTTCTTC. Translating it yields CASSQVAGIWFF. The V and J genes are TRBV14 and TRBJ2-1; D unresolved. This CDR3 is built from 12 residues. Trimming removed 3 bases from V and 15 bases from J, with 15 bases in between. Germline lookup yields CDR1 SGHDN and CDR2 FVKESK.

This clone was observed a handful of times. The chain uses TRBV5-1 and TRBJ2-5; weak D call: TRBD2 (6 bases). V lost 3 bases to trimming and J lost 5 bases, with 8 bases between them. Germline V CDR1 and CDR2: SGHRS, YFSETQ. The CDR3 sequence is 12 residues long. CDR3 sequence (DNA): TGCGCCAGCAGCTATGGGGGGGAGACCCAGTACTTC. Its protein product is CASSYGGETQYF.

The DNA for the CDR3 is TGTGCCAGCAGTGAGCAAAGAGCGGGGCTATACGAGCAGTACTTC. Translating gives CASSEQRAGLYEQYF. The rearrangement links TRBV2 to TRBJ2-7, with 7 bases matching TRBD2. J was trimmed by 4 bases and V by 3 bases; bases with no gene match: 9. This CDR3 is 15 amino acids long. Germline values: CDR1 SNHLY, CDR2 FYNNEI.

V usage is TRBV6-1 and J usage is TRBJ1-2; tentatively, D is TRBD1 (6 bases). Trimming took off 0 bases at V and 4 bases at J, with 9 bases between the two ends. Per the germline V gene, CDR1 is MNHNS and CDR2 is SASEGT. The CDR3 length is 14 residues. CDR3 protein: CASSEAGGIYGYTF. CDR3 nucleotides: TGTGCCAGCAGTGAAGCAGGGGGAATCTATGGCTACACCTTC.

As regards this clone: Other DNA sequences within the sample encode an identical CDR3. This rearrangement joins TRBV3-1 (or the pseudogene TRBV3-2) to TRBJ1-1; a weak D match, TRBD1 (5 bases). Germline loops: CDR1 LGHDT, CDR2 YNNKEL (reference sequence). V lost 4 bases and J 1 base, leaving 10 bases between the germline ends. The CDR3 extends over 14 amino acids. CDR3 nucleotides: TGTGCCAGCAGCCGATCCGGACAGAACACTGAAGCTTTCTTT. Residues: CASSRSGQNTEAFF.

V and J are TRBV11-2 and TRBJ2-7; TRBD2 matches at 9 bases. CDR3 length: 14 residues. V lost 4 bases to trimming and J lost 4 bases; unmatched junction nucleotides: 5. Germline CDR1 reads SGHAT; CDR2 reads FQNNGV. The CDR3 sequence: CASSSRSGGYEQYF. The CDR3 coding sequence is TGTGCCAGCAGCTCGCGTAGCGGGGGTTACGAGCAGTACTTC.

The chain combines TRBV9 with TRBJ2-3; 8 bases match TRBD1. With V trimmed by 1 base and J by 1 base, 2 bases remained unmatched. Per germline, CDR1 SGDLS and CDR2 YYNGEE. The CDR3 has 15 amino acids. The chain's CDR3 is CASSVQGARTDTQYF. CDR3 sequence (DNA): TGTGCCAGCAGCGTACAGGGGGCTCGCACAGATACGCAGTATTTT.

The chain combines TRBV9 with TRBJ1-2; a weak D match, TRBD1 (5 bases). Trimming shortened V by 3 bases and J by 2 bases, and 20 bases separated the two germline ends. The germline gives CDR1 SGDLS, CDR2 YYNGEE. This CDR3 spans 17 amino acids. The CDR3 bases are TGTGCCAGCAGCGCTGGGAGGGACCCCTATCGGAACTATGGCTACACCTTC. It specifies CASSAGRDPYRNYGYTF.

The chain recombines TRBV7-9 with TRBJ1-2; 9 nucleotides agree with TRBD1. V lost 5 bases to trimming and J lost 8 bases; unmatched junction nucleotides: 15. In germline, CDR1 is SEHNR, CDR2 FQNEAQ (reference sequence). This CDR3 region has 16 residues. CDR3 nucleotide sequence: TGTGCCAGCAGCATAGGGACAGGGCTCGGCACGGACGGCTACACCTTC. It specifies CASSIGTGLGTDGYTF.

This chain joins TRBV2 and TRBJ1-6; perhaps TRBD1 as D (6 bases). Deletions cut 6 bases from V and 8 bases from J, with 17 bases between. This CDR3 contains 15 residues. Germline CDR1 SNHLY, CDR2 FYNNEI. CDR3 DNA sequence: TGTGCCAGCAGGGCCAATACAGGGACGGATTCACCCCTCCACTTT. Protein: CASRANTGTDSPLHF.

J is TRBJ1-1 and V is TRBV3-1 (or the pseudogene TRBV3-2); 9 nucleotides agree with TRBD1. The ends lost 1 base at V and 5 bases at J; junction bases unmatched: 8. This CDR3 spans 16 amino acids. The germline CDR1 and CDR2 sequences are LGHDT and YNNKEL (reference sequence). The CDR3 loop reads CASSQVPGQGYTEAFF. The CDR3 nucleotides read TGTGCCAGCAGCCAAGTTCCGGGACAGGGATATACTGAAGCTTTCTTT.

This clone was found a few times. The chain uses TRBV18 and TRBJ2-1, with 7 bases aligning to TRBD1. The CDR3 is made up of 14 amino acids. Germline CDR1 is KGHSH and CDR2 is LQKENI. The ends lost 6 bases at V and 2 bases at J; junction bases unmatched: 4. CDR3 amino acids: CASSLGQTYNEQFF. As DNA, the CDR3 is TGTGCCAGCTCTTTGGGACAGACCTACAATGAGCAGTTCTTC.